These 4 T cell receptor beta chains were sequenced from one sample in a study of blood T cell repertoires in COVID-19. Produced via immunoSEQ multiplex PCR; TCRdb's table is partial and in-frame only. Of about 500,000 clones detected, roughly 89% appear once; the ten largest clones hold about 8%. The sequencing input was peripheral blood. The receptors were gathered from a woman between 50 and 59 years old with COVID-19, enrolled during active disease.

This sequence joins TRBV6-5 and TRBJ1-4; perhaps TRBD1 as D (5 bases). Germline lookup yields CDR1 MNHEY and CDR2 SVGAGI. The V end lost 5 bases, the J end lost 7 bases, and 8 bases lay between the germline ends. The CDR3 has 12 residues. The CDR3 DNA sequence: TGTGCCAGCAGTATGGGGGGTGAAAAACTGTTTTTT. This encodes CASSMGGEKLFF.

The CDR3: CASSQTGTGNEKLFF. DNA for the CDR3: TGTGCCAGCAGTCAGACCGGGACAGGGAACGAAAAACTGTTTTTT. The chain recombines TRBV5-6 with TRBJ1-4; 9 positions match TRBD1. The CDR3 covers 15 residues. Germline V gene data show CDR1 as SGHDT and CDR2 as YYEEEE. Germline trimming cut 5 bases from V and 8 bases from J; bases unmatched to any gene: 10.

The rearrangement joins TRBV7-2 to TRBJ2-3; 12 bases line up with TRBD2. Germline V gene lookup returns CDR1 SGHTA and CDR2 FQGNSA. This CDR3 has 16 residues. V was clipped by 5 bases and J by 6 bases; unmatched bases: 9. CDR3 nucleotides: TGTGCCAGCAGCCCGTCTAGCGGGGGGGCCAGGGATACGCAGTATTTT. This gives the protein CASSPSSGGARDTQYF.

With respect to this clone: Germline and junction disagree at one end, which may indicate a read error. The gene calls are TRBV6-6 and TRBJ1-1; D not resolved. This CDR3 has 9 amino acids. The V gene's germline CDR1 is MNHNY and CDR2 SVGAGI (reference sequence). The CDR3 here is CASNTEAFF. In nucleotides, the CDR3 is TGTGCCAGCAACACGGAAGCTTTCTTT.